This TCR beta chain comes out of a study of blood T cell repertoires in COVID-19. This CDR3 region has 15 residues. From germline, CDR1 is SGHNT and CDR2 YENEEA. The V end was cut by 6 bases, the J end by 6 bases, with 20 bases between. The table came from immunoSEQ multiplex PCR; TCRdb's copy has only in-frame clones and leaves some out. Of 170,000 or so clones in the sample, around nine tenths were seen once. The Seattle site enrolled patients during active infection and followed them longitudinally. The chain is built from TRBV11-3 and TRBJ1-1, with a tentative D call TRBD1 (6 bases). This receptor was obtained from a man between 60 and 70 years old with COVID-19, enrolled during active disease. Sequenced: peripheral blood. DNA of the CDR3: TGTGCCAGCAGTCAGTCCAGGGGAGGGGTCCCTGAAGCTTTCTTT. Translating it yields CASSQSRGGVPEAFF. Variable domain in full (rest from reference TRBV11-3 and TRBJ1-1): EAGVVQSPRYKIIEKKQPVAFWCNPISGHNTLYWYLQNLGQGPELLIRYENEEAVDDSQLPKDRFSAERLKGVDSTLKIQPAELGDSAVYLCASSQSRGGVPEAFFGQGTRLTVV.